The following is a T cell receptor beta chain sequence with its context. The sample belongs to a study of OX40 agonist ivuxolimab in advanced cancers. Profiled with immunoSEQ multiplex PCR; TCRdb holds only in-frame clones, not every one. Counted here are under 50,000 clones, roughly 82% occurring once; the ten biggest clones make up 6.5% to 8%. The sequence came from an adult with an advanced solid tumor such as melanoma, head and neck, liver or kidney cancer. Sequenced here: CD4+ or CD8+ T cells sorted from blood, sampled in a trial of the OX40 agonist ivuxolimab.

CDR3 nucleotide sequence: TGTGCCAGCAGCTACGGGCAGGGGAGAGAAAAACTGTTTTTT. It is translated as CASSYGQGREKLFF. J is TRBJ1-4 and V is TRBV7-9, with a weak D call TRBD1 (6 bases). CDR3 size: 14 residues. The V end lost 4 bases, the J end lost 8 bases, and 14 bases lay between the germline ends. CDR1 SEHNR and CDR2 FQNEAQ come from the germline V gene (reference sequence). Together with reference TRBV7-9 and TRBJ1-4, the CDR3 gives the full variable domain: DTGVSQNPRHKITKRGQNVTFRCDPISEHNRLYWYRQTLGQGPEFLTYFQNEAQLEKSRLLSDRFSAERPKGSFSTLEIQRTEQGDSAMYLCASSYGQGREKLFFGSGTQLSVL.